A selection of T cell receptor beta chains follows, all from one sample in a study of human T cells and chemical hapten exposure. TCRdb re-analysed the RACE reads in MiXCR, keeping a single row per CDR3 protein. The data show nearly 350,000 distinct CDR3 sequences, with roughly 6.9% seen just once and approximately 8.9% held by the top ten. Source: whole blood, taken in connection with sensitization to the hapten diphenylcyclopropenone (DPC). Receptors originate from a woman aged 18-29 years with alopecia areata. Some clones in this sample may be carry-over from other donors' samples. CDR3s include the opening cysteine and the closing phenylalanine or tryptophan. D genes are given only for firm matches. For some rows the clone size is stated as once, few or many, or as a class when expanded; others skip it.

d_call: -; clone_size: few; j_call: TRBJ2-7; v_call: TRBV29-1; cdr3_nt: TGCAGCGTTAGATCGGAGAACTACGAGCAGTACTTC; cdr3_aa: CSVRSENYEQYF
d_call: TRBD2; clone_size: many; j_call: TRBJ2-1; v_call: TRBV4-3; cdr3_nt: TGCGCCAGCAGCCAAGTTTTTACCGGGGGGGCCGATGAGCAGTTCTTC; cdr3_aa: CASSQVFTGGADEQFF
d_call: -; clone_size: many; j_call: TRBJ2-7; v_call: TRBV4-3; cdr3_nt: TGCGCCAGCAGTAAGACTGGCTACGAGCAGTACTTC; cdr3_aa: CASSKTGYEQYF
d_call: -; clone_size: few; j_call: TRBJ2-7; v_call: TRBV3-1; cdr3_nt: TGTGCCAGCAGCCAAGATACGGACCTGGGGACCTACGAGCAGTACTTC; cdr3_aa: CASSQDTDLGTYEQYF
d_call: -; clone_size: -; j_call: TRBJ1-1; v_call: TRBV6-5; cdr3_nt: TGTGCCAGCAGTCTTAGGGGGATTGAAGCTTTCTTT; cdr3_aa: CASSLRGIEAFF
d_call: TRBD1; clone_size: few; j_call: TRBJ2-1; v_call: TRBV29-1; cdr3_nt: TGCAGCGTTGCGGACAGGGGAGGGTACAATGAGCAGTTCTTC; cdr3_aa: CSVADRGGYNEQFF
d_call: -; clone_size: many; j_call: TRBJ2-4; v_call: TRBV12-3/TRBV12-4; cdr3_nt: TGTGCCAGCAGTTCCGGGACGCAAAACATTCAGTACTTC; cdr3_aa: CASSSGTQNIQYF
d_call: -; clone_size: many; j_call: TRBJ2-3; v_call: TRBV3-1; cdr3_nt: TGTGCCAGCAGCCAACTTCGGGGGGCCGGCACAGATACGCAGTATTTT; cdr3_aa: CASSQLRGAGTDTQYF
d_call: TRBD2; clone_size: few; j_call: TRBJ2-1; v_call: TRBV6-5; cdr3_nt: TGTGCCAGCAGTAGTAGCGGGGTAGTGTTCTTC; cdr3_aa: CASSSSGVVFF
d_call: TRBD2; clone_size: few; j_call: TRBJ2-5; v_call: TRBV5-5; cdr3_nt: TGTGCCAGCAGCTTGGGGACTAGCGGGGGCTCCCCGAGGGAGACCCAGTACTTC; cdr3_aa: CASSLGTSGGSPRETQYF
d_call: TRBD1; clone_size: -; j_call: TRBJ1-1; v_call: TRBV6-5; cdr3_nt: TGTGCCAGCAGGTTAACAGGGGATACGAACACTGAAGCTTTCTTT; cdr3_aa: CASRLTGDTNTEAFF
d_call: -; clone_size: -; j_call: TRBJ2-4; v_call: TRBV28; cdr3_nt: TGTGCCAGCAGTTTACTCAGCGGCAAAAACATTCAGTACTTC; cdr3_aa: CASSLLSGKNIQYF
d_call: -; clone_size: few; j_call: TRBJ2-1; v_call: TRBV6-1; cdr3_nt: TGTGCCAGCAGTGGGGCCGGGGGGCCCCGCAATGAGCAGTTCTTC; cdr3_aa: CASSGAGGPRNEQFF
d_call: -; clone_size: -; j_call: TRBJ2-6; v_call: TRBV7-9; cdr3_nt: TGTGCCAGCAGCTTAGTAGTGAGCTCTGGGGCCAACGTCCTGACTTTC; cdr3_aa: CASSLVVSSGANVLTF
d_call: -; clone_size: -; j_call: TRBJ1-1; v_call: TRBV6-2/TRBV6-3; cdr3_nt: TGTGCCAGCGGTTACCTGAACACTGAAGCTTTCTTT; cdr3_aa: CASGYLNTEAFF
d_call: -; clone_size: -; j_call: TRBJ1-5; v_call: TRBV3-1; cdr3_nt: TGTGCCAGCAGCCATACAGCCTCCAATCAGCCCCAGCATTTT; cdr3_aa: CASSHTASNQPQHF
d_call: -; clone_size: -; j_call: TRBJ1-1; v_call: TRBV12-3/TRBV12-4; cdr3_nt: TGTGCCAGCAGTTTCAGGTCAGGCGCGGAAGCTTTCTTT; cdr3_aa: CASSFRSGAEAFF
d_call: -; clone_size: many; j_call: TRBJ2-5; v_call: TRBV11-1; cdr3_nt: TGTGCCAGCAGCCCCTCCGGGACCCAAGAGACCCAGTACTTC; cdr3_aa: CASSPSGTQETQYF
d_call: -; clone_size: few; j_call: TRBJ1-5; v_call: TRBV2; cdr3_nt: TGTGCCAGCAGGCCGACGTATGGACCCCAGCATTTT; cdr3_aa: CASRPTYGPQHF
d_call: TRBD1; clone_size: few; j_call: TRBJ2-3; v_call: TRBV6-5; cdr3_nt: TGTGCCACCCACAGACAGGGGACAGATACGCAGTATTTT; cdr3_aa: CATHRQGTDTQYF
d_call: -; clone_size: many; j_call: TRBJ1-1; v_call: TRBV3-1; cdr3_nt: TGTGCCAGCAGCCAGTACTCTGAAGCTTTCTTT; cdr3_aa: CASSQYSEAFF
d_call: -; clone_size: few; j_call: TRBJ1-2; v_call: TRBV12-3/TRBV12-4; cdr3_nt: TGTGCCAGCAGTTTAGAGGGTTCACCTACCTATGGCTACACCTTC; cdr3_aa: CASSLEGSPTYGYTF
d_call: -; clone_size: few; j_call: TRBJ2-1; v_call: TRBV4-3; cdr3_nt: TGCGCCAGCAGCCAAGATCCGAACGGGGCCTCCTACAATGAGCAGTTCTTC; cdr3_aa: CASSQDPNGASYNEQFF
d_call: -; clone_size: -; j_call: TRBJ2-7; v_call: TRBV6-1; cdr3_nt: TGTGCCAGCAGTGAAACCGCCTACGAGCAGTACTTC; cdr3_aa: CASSETAYEQYF